Below, one T cell receptor beta chain is given with its context. Its antigen is currently unknown. Its ends do not fully match the called genes, so a read error is possible. Other DNA sequences in this sample translate to the same CDR3. The germline V gene has CDR1 MNHEY and CDR2 SMNVEV (reference sequence). The CDR3 length is 16 residues. This sample was taken from a study of T cells after posttransplantation cyclophosphamide. Study conclusions and caveats: Donor-recipient repertoire similarity was low at 1-2 months, rising over year one. After PTCy, TRB diversity resembled that of CNI/methotrexate controls.

Busulfan-fludarabine conditioning, marrow transplant, and cyclophosphamide on days +3 and +4 were administered. Some clones are missing from TCRdb's copy, which holds only in-frame ones; the method was immunoSEQ multiplex PCR. Of about 7,200 clones in the sample, 75% to 85% were seen once. This TCR came from a female patient aged 40-50 years who received an allogeneic stem cell transplant from a related donor, was CMV-positive, and had no GVHD. The T cells may partly be graft donor cells. This material consisted of CD4+ T cells sorted from blood, taken 950 to 1,200 days after allogeneic stem cell transplant with posttransplant cyclophosphamide. This chain links TRBV27 with TRBJ1-6; TRBD1 might be the D (5 bases). The CDR3 DNA reads TGTGCCAGCAGTTTAGGTGCCAGGGCATCTTATTCCCCCCTCCACTTT. Translated: CASSLGARASYSPLHF.